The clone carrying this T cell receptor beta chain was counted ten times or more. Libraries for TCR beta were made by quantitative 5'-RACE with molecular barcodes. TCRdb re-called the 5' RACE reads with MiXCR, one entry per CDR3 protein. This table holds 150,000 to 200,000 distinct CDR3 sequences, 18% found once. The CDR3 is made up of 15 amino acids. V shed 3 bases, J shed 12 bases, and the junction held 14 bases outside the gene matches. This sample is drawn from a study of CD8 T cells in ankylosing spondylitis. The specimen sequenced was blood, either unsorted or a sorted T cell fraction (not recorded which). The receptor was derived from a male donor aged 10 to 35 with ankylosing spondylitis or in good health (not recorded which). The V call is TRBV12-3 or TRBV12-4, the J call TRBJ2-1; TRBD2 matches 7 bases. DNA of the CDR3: TGTGCCAGCAGTTTTTGGTCTAGCGGTGTAGTGGGGCAGTTCTTC. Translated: CASSFWSSGVVGQFF.